This T cell receptor (beta chain) is from a study of blood T cell repertoires in COVID-19 (dated by TCRdb to the early 2020s). Regarding the research as a whole: Collaborator samples came from the United States, Italy and Spain and covered acute and convalescent phases of COVID-19. The prospective study material was composed of cDNA or gDNA derived from T cells, B-cell-depleted T cells, or PBMCs. Deeply sampled blood TCRbeta repertoires from subjects exposed to, actively infected with, or recovered from COVID-19 were included in the dataset. A freely available public database, intended as a resource for researchers studying the immune response to SARS-CoV-2, is where the repertoires were released. The samples were drawn from two sources: the first 160 participants of the ongoing ImmuneRACE study, and 1,000 to 1,500 subjects contributed by 6 global collaborators. Sample metadata almost always included a de-identified subject ID, COVID-19 status, age in years and sex. Where available, HLA class I and class II types were obtained from metadata supplied by the sample provider rather than from assay-based typing.

The paper's findings and limits, for the study overall: The quantity of clinical and demographic metadata differed by source and by participant and was supplied without curation.

The CDR3 starts with the cysteine, ends with the phenylalanine, and has 14 residues. Solely the CDR3 DNA is kept, with 42 bases framed from the first base. Here V drops 4 bases and J drops 0 bases, and the junction holds 2 bases not matched to any gene. In the germline V gene, CDR1 corresponds to MDHEN and CDR2 to SYDVKM. Notes on this clone: Its antigen is still unknown. No base quality information exists; no much larger clone differs at one position.

The immunoSEQ Assay, a bias-controlled multiplex PCR, was used to amplify TCRbeta CDR3 regions from genomic DNA. The authors' pipeline ran thus. Within the assay, amplification of reference gene primers was used to estimate how many nucleated cells each sample contained. To quantify the absolute abundance of each unique TCRbeta CDR3 rearrangement, sequence reads were collapsed and filtered. For each sample, productive Simpson clonality was calculated by taking the square root of Simpson's diversity index across productive rearrangements. TCRdb provides this immuneACCESS table in a form limited to in-frame rearrangements. Some clones are lacking; in checked studies, under half of them reflect an unresolved V gene, and why the rest are absent is not known. That table supplies the V and J calls and clone size; D and trimming were determined from the DNA. The sample table records a few hundred thousand clones; 85% of these occur just once. Of the sample, 4.1% is held by the ten largest clones.

The collaborating institutions used their own protocols to collect whole blood in K2EDTA tubes. For TCRbeta analysis, collaborator samples were shipped as frozen whole blood, as isolated PBMCs, or as DNA extracted from either sample type. This sequence uses TRBV28 and TRBJ1-1; 7 junctional bases match TRBD1. The specimen was peripheral blood. The sequence derives from a woman aged 45-65 years with active or convalescent COVID-19. In nucleotides, the sequence is TGTGCCAGCAGTTCCAGGGGGTTGAACACTGAAGCTTTCTTT. This gives the protein CASSSRGLNTEAFF.